Listed here is a single T cell receptor (beta chain). The data were taken from a study of blood T cell repertoires in COVID-19. Study summary: Some COVID-19 samples were acute and others convalescent; all came from the United States, Italy and Spain.

The CDR3 loop spans 13 amino acids. V lost 6 bases and J lost 3; bases outside the gene matches: 4. CDR1 is SGHNT, CDR2 YYREEE, per germline (reference sequence). As originally analysed: By means of reference gene primer amplification, nucleated cell counts were estimated. Clones were sequenced by immunoSEQ multiplex PCR, and TCRdb holds only the in-frame ones, with some missing. V, J and clone size are taken as reported in that table, and D and trimming were inferred from the DNA itself. The sample yields around 150,000 clones, about 93% seen once. Sequences were obtained from peripheral blood. This TCR came from a woman aged 50 to 65 with acute or convalescent COVID-19. The genes are TRBV5-4 and TRBJ1-2, with 8 bases lining up with TRBD1. The CDR3 coding sequence is TGTGCCAGCACAATACAGGGGGACTATGGCTACACCTTC. It is translated as CASTIQGDYGYTF. The whole variable domain, filled in from reference TRBV5-4 and TRBJ1-2, reads ETGVTQSPTHLIKTRGQQVTLRCSSQSGHNTVSWYQQALGQGPQFIFQYYREEENGRGNFPPRFSGLQFPNYSSELNVNALELDDSALYLCASTIQGDYGYTFGSGTRLTVV.